This TCR beta chain was captured by sequencing in a study of blood T cell repertoires in COVID-19. As for the study in general: Samples came from the United States, Italy and Spain, spanning acute and convalescent COVID-19.

Sequencing used immunoSEQ multiplex PCR; TCRdb keeps in-frame clones, though not all of them. Of tens of thousands of clones in the sample, around 87% were seen once. The receptor's source is a human donor in a cohort sampled during active COVID-19. Sequencing was carried out using peripheral blood.

The CDR3 protein is CASSLVDRTGGYGYTF. CDR3 DNA sequence: TGTGCCAGCAGCTTGGTTGACAGGACGGGAGGGTATGGCTACACCTTC. This chain links TRBV5-6 with TRBJ1-2; TRBD1 might be the D (6 bases). CDR3 length: 16 residues. CDR1 and CDR2 (germline): SGHDT, YYEEEE. V was pared by 0 bases and J by 5 bases, with 17 bases between.